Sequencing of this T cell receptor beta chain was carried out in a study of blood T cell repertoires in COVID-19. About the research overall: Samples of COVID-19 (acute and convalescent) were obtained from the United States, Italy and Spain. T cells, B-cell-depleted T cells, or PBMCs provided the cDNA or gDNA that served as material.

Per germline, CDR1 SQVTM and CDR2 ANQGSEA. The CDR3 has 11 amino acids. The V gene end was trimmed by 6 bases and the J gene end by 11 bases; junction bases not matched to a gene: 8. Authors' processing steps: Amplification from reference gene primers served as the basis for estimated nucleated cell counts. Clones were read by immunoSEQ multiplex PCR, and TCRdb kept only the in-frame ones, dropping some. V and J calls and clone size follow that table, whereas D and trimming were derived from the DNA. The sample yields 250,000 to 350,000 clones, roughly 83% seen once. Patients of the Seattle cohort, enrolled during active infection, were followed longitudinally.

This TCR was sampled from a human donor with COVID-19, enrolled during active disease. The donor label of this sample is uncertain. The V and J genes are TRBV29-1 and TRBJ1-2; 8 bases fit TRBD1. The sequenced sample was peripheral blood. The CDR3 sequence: CSVETGEAYTF. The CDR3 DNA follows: TGCAGCGTGGAGACAGGGGAGGCTTACACCTTC.